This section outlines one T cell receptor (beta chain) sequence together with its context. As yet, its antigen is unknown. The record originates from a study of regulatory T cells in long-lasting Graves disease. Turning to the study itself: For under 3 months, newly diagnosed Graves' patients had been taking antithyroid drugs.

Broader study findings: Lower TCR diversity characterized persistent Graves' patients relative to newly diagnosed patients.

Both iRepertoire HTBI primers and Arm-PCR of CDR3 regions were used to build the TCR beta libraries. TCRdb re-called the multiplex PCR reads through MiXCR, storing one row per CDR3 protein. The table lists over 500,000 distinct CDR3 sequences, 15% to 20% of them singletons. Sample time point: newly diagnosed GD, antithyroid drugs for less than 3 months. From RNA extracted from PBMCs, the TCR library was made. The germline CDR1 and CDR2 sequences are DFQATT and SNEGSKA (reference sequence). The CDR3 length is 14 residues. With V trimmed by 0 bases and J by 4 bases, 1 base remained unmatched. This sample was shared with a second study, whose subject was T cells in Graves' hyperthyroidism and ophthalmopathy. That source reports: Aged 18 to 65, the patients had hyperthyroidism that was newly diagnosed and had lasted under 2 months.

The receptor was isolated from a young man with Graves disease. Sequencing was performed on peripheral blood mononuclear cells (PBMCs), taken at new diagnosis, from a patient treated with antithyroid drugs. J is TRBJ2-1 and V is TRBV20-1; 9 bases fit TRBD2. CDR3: CSARELAGYNEQFF. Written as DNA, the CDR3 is TGCAGTGCTAGAGAACTAGCGGGTTACAATGAGCAGTTCTTC.